The clone carrying this TCR beta chain was observed once. Its antigen is currently unknown. This CDR3 has 13 amino acids. V was pared by 3 bases and J by 3 bases, with 8 bases between. Method: immunoSEQ multiplex PCR; TCRdb's copy keeps in-frame clones and lacks some. In the table there are about 150,000 clones, more than 85% of which are singletons. The data derive from a study of T cell responses to AZD1222 COVID-19 vaccine. Overall study results and limits: Spike regions recognized by vaccine-associated CD4 TCRs spanned the protein, led by 160-218 and 743-854. Donors skewed white British and female; clonal diversity was possibly underestimated.

The TCR comes from an adult who received the AZD1222 COVID-19 vaccine. The chain links TRBV12-3 or TRBV12-4 to TRBJ1-1, with no clear D. The specimen comprised peripheral blood, sampled 28 days after the second AZD1222 dose. The CDR3 DNA reads TGTGCCAGCAGTTTTGGGAGGGACACTGAAGCTTTCTTT. This gives the protein CASSFGRDTEAFF.